This T cell receptor beta chain was retrieved from a study of cytomegalovirus exposure and HLA in healthy donors. The J segment lost 7 bases and the V segment lost 0 bases, leaving 3 bases of the junction unmatched. This CDR3 has 15 residues. Germline values: CDR1 SGDLS, CDR2 YYNGEE. This PCR relied on a set of 60 Vbeta primers and 13 Jbeta primers. Per the authors' pipeline: Later work found approximately 80 million unique TCR beta chains, with some 11 million shared. Measured with immunoSEQ multiplex PCR; TCRdb has only the in-frame clones, and not every one. The DNA was the basis for D and trimming; V, J and clone size are from that table. The sample has 100,000 to 150,000 clones.

This chain links TRBV9 with TRBJ2-1; 11 positions agree with TRBD1. The sample was PBMCs. The receptor was isolated from a woman in her thirties or forties in good health and CMV-seronegative. The CDR3 is CASSVVRDRGNEQFF. The CDR3 DNA follows: TGTGCCAGCAGCGTAGTGCGGGACAGGGGGAATGAGCAGTTCTTC.